This is a list of T cell receptor beta chains from one sample in a study of T cell repertoires and HLA-DP antigens. Clones were sequenced by immunoSEQ multiplex PCR, and TCRdb holds only the in-frame ones, with some missing. Of over 60,000 clones in the sample, around four fifths were seen once. These receptors are not linked to any known antigen. The sequenced sample was CD4+ T cells from PBMCs. The receptors shown here come from a man in his sixties in good health and CMV-seronegative. CDR3s include the opening cysteine and the closing phenylalanine or tryptophan. D genes are given only for firm matches. Clone size is given for some rows only: seen once, a few or many times, or a class if the clone is expanded.

D gene | J gene | V gene | clone size | CDR3 length | CDR3 DNA | CDR3 protein
TRBD1 | TRBJ1-2 | TRBV10-2 | - | 13 | TGCGCCAGCAGTGAGACAGGGGGCTATGGCTACACCTTC | CASSETGGYGYTF
- | TRBJ1-4 | TRBV7-8 | few | 11 | TGTGCCAGCAGCTTACGAGAAAAACTGTTTTTT | CASSLREKLFF
- | TRBJ1-4 | TRBV30 | - | 14 | TGTGCCTGGAGTGAGGACGCCGTTAATGAAAAACTGTTTTTT | CAWSEDAVNEKLFF
- | TRBJ2-3 | TRBV7-9 | - | 11 | TGTGCCAGCAGCTTGGCAGATACGCAGTATTTT | CASSLADTQYF
TRBD2 | TRBJ2-2 | TRBV5-1 | - | 16 | TGCGCCAGCAGCTTGGGGGGACTAAGCAACACCGGGGAGCTGTTTTTT | CASSLGGLSNTGELFF
- | TRBJ1-2 | TRBV9 | - | 15 | TGTGCCAGCAGCGTAGCGGCAGGAGTGGACTATGGCTACACCTTC | CASSVAAGVDYGYTF
- | TRBJ1-1 | TRBV5-3 | few | 15 | TGTGCCAGAAGCTATTCCGGGACGGAGTACACTGAAGCTTTCTTT | CARSYSGTEYTEAFF
TRBD2 | TRBJ2-1 | TRBV11-2 | - | 16 | TGTGCCAGCAGAGCCCCTAGCGGGACGAGGTACAATGAGCAGTTCTTC | CASRAPSGTRYNEQFF
- | TRBJ1-2 | TRBV28 | - | 13 | TGTGCCAGCACCGCCCAGGGTATAGGGGGCTACACCTTC | CASTAQGIGGYTF
TRBD1 | TRBJ1-2 | TRBV5-5 | - | 14 | TGTGCCAGCAGCTTGTGGGGACAGGTTTATGGCTACACCTTC | CASSLWGQVYGYTF
TRBD1 | TRBJ2-7 | TRBV5-6 | - | 12 | TGTGCCAGCAGCCGGGACAGCTACGAGCAGTACTTC | CASSRDSYEQYF
- | TRBJ1-1 | TRBV6-5 | - | 15 | TGTGCCAGCAGTCGCGCGATACAGGTGAACACTGAAGCTTTCTTT | CASSRAIQVNTEAFF
- | TRBJ2-1 | TRBV5-1 | - | 15 | TGCGCCAGCAGCTTGGCGTTACAGGGATATAATGAGCAGTTCTTC | CASSLALQGYNEQFF
- | TRBJ1-1 | TRBV9 | - | 13 | TGTGCCAGCAGCAAAAGGATGAACACTGAAGCTTTCTTT | CASSKRMNTEAFF
- | TRBJ1-4 | TRBV11-2 | few | 11 | TGTGCCAGCAGCTCTTCGCGGAAACTGTTTTTT | CASSSSRKLFF
- | TRBJ1-5 | TRBV7-9 | - | 14 | TGTGCCAGCAGCCGTACAGGGACCAGTCAGCCCCAGCATTTT | CASSRTGTSQPQHF
- | TRBJ2-1 | TRBV11-3 | - | 14 | TGTGCCAGCAGCCCGGTAAGCTCCTACAATGAGCAGTTCTTC | CASSPVSSYNEQFF
TRBD2 | TRBJ2-2 | TRBV7-3 | once | 15 | TGTGCCAGCAGCTCACGGGGGGGGCCCACCGGGGAGCTGTTTTTT | CASSSRGGPTGELFF
- | TRBJ2-5 | TRBV29-1 | - | 14 | TGCAGCGTTGCGAGGATGGCAGGGGGGGAGACCCAGTACTTC | CSVARMAGGETQYF
- | TRBJ2-2 | TRBV7-9 | - | 14 | TGTGCCAGCAGTGTGCGGGCGAACACCGGGGAGCTGTTTTTT | CASSVRANTGELFF